This T cell receptor beta chain was sequenced during a study of T cell responses to AZD1222 COVID-19 vaccine. About the study: Combined were second doses at about 4 or about 12 weeks. The study's findings and limits: Dominant CD4 TCR responses targeted spike regions 160-218 and 743-854. Reports say nearly half of spike-specific TCRs go after unmutated variant regions. Donors were mostly white British, more females; clonal diversity possibly underestimated.

Points on this clone: Its antigen is not identified.

Looked up from germline, CDR1 is MDHEN and CDR2 is SYDVKM. Trimming left V 5 bases short and J 5 bases short, with 18 bases between. This CDR3 is built from 15 residues. Profiled with immunoSEQ multiplex PCR; TCRdb holds only in-frame clones, not every one. The repertoire consists of about 150,000 clones, with about nine tenths occurring once and the leading ten covering around 1.9%. This chain joins TRBV28 and TRBJ1-1, with a weak D call TRBD1 (6 bases). The sequence was collected from an adult in good health. Sequences were derived from peripheral blood, sampled on day 0 of AZD1222 vaccination. The CDR3 nucleotides read TGTGCCAGCAGTGTCCCACAGGGTTTCTTAACTGAAGCTTTCTTT. Its protein product is CASSVPQGFLTEAFF.